The sequence of this T cell receptor (beta chain) was determined in a study of T cells after yellow fever vaccination. Overall study results and limits: Post-booster repertoires contained most primary-vaccination clones again (around 96% CD4, approximately 86% CD8). FACS-sorted repertoires might harbor abundant contaminating clonotypes from the bulk population. The study found a weaker secondary response that peaked faster, day 5 versus 15.

CDR3 size: 15 residues. The germline gives CDR1 SGHRS, CDR2 YFSETQ. A process of 5'RACE template switching, which added a universal primer site and UMIs, was used to make TCR cDNA. TCRdb re-analysed the 5' RACE reads in MiXCR, keeping a single row per CDR3 protein. The sample holds about 150,000 distinct CDR3 sequences, 5.5% to 8% seen once. In regard to this clonotype: Antigen: not known. One end of the junction is discordant with germline, which a read error may explain.

This sequence joins TRBV5-1 and TRBJ2-5; TRBD2 matches at 8 bases. The sequenced sample was CD4+ T cells sorted from PBMCs, obtained on the day of the first yellow fever vaccination. The TCR was taken from a man aged 18-30 years who received the YFV17D yellow fever vaccine. The DNA of the CDR3 is TGCGTCAGCAGCTTGGTAGGGACTAGAGAAGAGACCCAGTACTTC. As protein: CVSSLVGTREETQYF.